This T cell receptor (beta chain) was documented in a study of post-analysis software for immune sequencing data. Background on the study: The disease courses covered relapsing-remitting, secondary progressive and progressive-relapsing multiple sclerosis. Study conclusions and caveats: When compared against controls, multiple sclerosis patients showed significantly lower normalized Chao1 diversity. F-measure co-clustering was strong for batch-matched samples. In patients, about five TRBV segments were more frequent than in controls, with TRBV5-6, TRBV5-1 and TRBV20-1 among them.

Presence of unique molecular identifiers characterized the TCR beta cDNA libraries. T cells numbering about 0.9 to 10 million yielded cDNA molecules that totaled some 500,000. TCRdb recomputed calls from the PCR reads with MiXCR, one row per CDR3 protein. The data contain approximately 570,000 distinct CDR3 sequences, roughly 47% of them singletons. Germline V CDR1 and CDR2: SGDLS, YYNGEE. The CDR3 length is 15 residues. V was clipped by 0 bases and J by 11 bases, with 20 bases between them. In the case of this clonotype: Its antigen is currently unknown.

The sequence came from a girl aged 10-17 years with multiple sclerosis. J is TRBJ2-5 and V is TRBV9; possibly TRBD2 for D (5 bases). Material: blood. The CDR3 DNA sequence: TGTGCCAGCAGCGTAGTAGGACTTAACACAGATACGCAGTACTTC. Translated: CASSVVGLNTDTQYF.